The 23 T cell receptor beta chains listed next were all sequenced from one sample in a study of PD-1 blockade in classical Hodgkin lymphoma. TCRdb's copy holds only in-frame clones and misses some; the assay was immunoSEQ multiplex PCR. The sample carries almost 85,000 clones, about nine tenths recorded once. With no exception, relapse followed autologous stem cell transplantation in all patients, and brentuximab vedotin exposure varied. The specimen comprised peripheral blood mononuclear cells (PBMCs), sampled at baseline. All receptors derive from a human donor with classical Hodgkin lymphoma.

The rearrangement links TRBV5-4 to TRBJ2-3, with TRBD1 matching 9 bases. Germline V lookup: CDR1 SGHNT, CDR2 YYREEE (reference sequence). The CDR3 totals 16 residues. With 0 bases clipped from V and 5 bases from J, the junction kept 7 bases outside the gene matches. The CDR3 sequence: CASSLVSTGGQDTQYF. CDR3 DNA sequence: TGTGCCAGCAGCTTGGTGTCTACAGGGGGCCAAGATACGCAGTATTTT.

The V call is TRBV5-8, the J call TRBJ2-1, with D hard to call. CDR1 SGHTS and CDR2 YDEGEE come from the germline V gene. Trimming left V 0 bases short and J 4 bases short, with 8 bases between. The CDR3 is made up of 14 amino acids. The CDR3 sequence: CASSLVGPYNEQFF. In DNA, the CDR3 is TGTGCCAGCAGCTTGGTGGGCCCGTACAATGAGCAGTTCTTC. The whole variable domain, remainder taken from reference TRBV5-8 and TRBJ2-1, is EAGVTQSPTHLIKTRGQQATLRCSPISGHTSVYWYQQALGLGLQFLLWYDEGEERNRGNFPPRFSGRQFPNYSSELNVNALELEDSALYLCASSLVGPYNEQFFGPGTRLTVL.

The gene calls are TRBV6-5 and TRBJ1-3; 9 bases align to TRBD1. CDR1 MNHEY and CDR2 SVGAGI come from the germline V gene. V was clipped by 6 bases and J by 11 bases; unmatched bases: 5. The CDR3 runs 12 residues. The chain's CDR3 is CASSKGQGSIYF. As DNA, the CDR3 is TGTGCCAGCAGCAAGGGACAGGGATCCATATATTTT.

This chain uses TRBV11-2 with TRBJ2-4, with 10 bases that match TRBD1. CDR1 and CDR2 from the germline V gene are SGHAT and FQNNGV. This CDR3 spans 17 amino acids. Losses at the gene ends were 1 base for V and 1 base for J; bases not matched to a gene: 4. CDR3 sequence: CASSLGQGASAKNIQYF. The DNA for the CDR3 is TGTGCCAGCAGCTTAGGACAGGGGGCTAGCGCCAAAAACATTCAGTACTTC.

The chain is built from TRBV7-8 and TRBJ1-3; D ambiguous. Germline CDR1 SGHVS, CDR2 FQNEAQ. The CDR3 contains 16 residues. V was cut by 5 bases and J by 3 bases, with 17 bases left in between. The CDR3 DNA reads TGTGCCAGCAGCCCCCTGATCCTTGGCGATGGAAACACCATATATTTT. Encoded protein: CASSPLILGDGNTIYF.

The rearrangement joins TRBV10-1 to TRBJ2-7; D might be TRBD2 (6 bases). Trimming took off 4 bases at V and 3 bases at J, with 10 bases between the two ends. Germline V gene data show CDR1 as WNHNN and CDR2 as SYGVQD (reference sequence). The CDR3 has 13 amino acids. CDR3 protein: CASSGGLNYEQYF. As DNA, the CDR3 is TGCGCCAGCAGTGGGGGACTCAACTACGAGCAGTACTTC.

The CDR3 sequence: CASSLRTSRREQYF. DNA for the CDR3: TGTGCCAGCAGCTTGAGGACTAGCAGACGCGAGCAGTACTTC. V gene TRBV5-8 combines with J gene TRBJ2-7, with TRBD2 matching over 8 bases. CDR1 is SGHTS and CDR2 is YDEGEE in the germline V gene. Trimming cost V 1 base and J 6 bases; bases outside gene matches: 6. This CDR3 is 14 amino acids long.

V gene TRBV28 combines with J gene TRBJ2-7; D call uncertain. Germline-derived CDR1 and CDR2 are MDHEN and SYDVKM. The CDR3 covers 12 residues. Between the trimmed V and J ends, which lost 2 bases and 3 bases, there was a span of 5 bases. CDR3 protein: CASSLKGYEQYF. The CDR3, as DNA: TGTGCCAGCAGTTTAAAAGGCTACGAGCAGTACTTC.

This clone was seen a single time. The chain combines TRBV6-1 with TRBJ1-5; 8 bases line up with TRBD1. The J segment lost 0 bases and the V segment lost 6 bases, leaving 4 bases of the junction unmatched. The germline CDR1 and CDR2 sequences are MNHNS and SASEGT. CDR3 length: 15 amino acids. The CDR3 spells CASSRTGYSNQPQHF. CDR3 nucleotide sequence: TGTGCCAGCAGCCGGACAGGGTATAGCAATCAGCCCCAGCATTTT.

V is TRBV5-6 and J is TRBJ1-1; D unclear. The CDR3 consists of 14 residues. V was cut by 1 base and J by 1 base, with 8 bases left in between. Germline values: CDR1 SGHDT, CDR2 YYEEEE. CDR3 sequence (DNA): TGTGCCAGCAGCTTGAAGTTGAGGAACACTGAAGCTTTCTTT. It encodes CASSLKLRNTEAFF. The complete variable domain, with remaining parts taken from reference TRBV5-6 and TRBJ1-1, reads DAGVTQSPTHLIKTRGQQVTLRCSPKSGHDTVSWYQQALGQGPQFIFQYYEEEERQRGNFPDRFSGHQFPNYSSELNVNALLLGDSALYLCASSLKLRNTEAFFGQGTRLTVV.

The gene calls are TRBV7-2 and TRBJ2-7; 11 nucleotides match TRBD2. This CDR3 spans 14 amino acids. CDR1 and CDR2 from the germline V gene are SGHTA and FQGNSA. Trimming at V came to 6 bases and at J to 3 bases, leaving 4 bases not matched to a gene. The CDR3 DNA sequence: TGTGCCAGCAGTGGGGGACTAGCGGTCTACGAGCAGTACTTC. Its translation: CASSGGLAVYEQYF. Full variable domain (missing parts from reference TRBV7-2 and TRBJ2-7): GAGVSQSPSNKVTEKGKDVELRCDPISGHTALYWYRQSLGQGLEFLIYFQGNSAPDKSGLPSDRFSAERTGGSVSTLTIQRTQQEDSAVYLCASSGGLAVYEQYFGPGTRLTVT.

This rearrangement joins TRBV7-2 to TRBJ1-2, with D possibly matching TRBD1 (5 bases). Germline CDR1 reads SGHTA; CDR2 reads FQGNSA. Trimming left V 5 bases short and J 5 bases short, with 21 bases between. The CDR3 sequence is 16 residues long. The CDR3 protein is CASSPAGGRSQYGYTF. The CDR3 DNA reads as TGTGCCAGCAGCCCTGCTGGGGGACGGTCACAATATGGCTACACCTTC.

V gene TRBV6-1 combines with J gene TRBJ2-3, with 10 positions matching TRBD2. Germline CDR1 and CDR2: MNHNS and SASEGT. The CDR3 is 17 residues long. V lost 2 bases, J lost 2 bases, and 7 bases stayed unmatched. The CDR3 DNA reads as TGTGCCAGCAGTGAAATTTTAGCGGGAGGACTCACAGATACGCAGTATTTT. This translates into CASSEILAGGLTDTQYF.

Concerning this clone: A much larger clone differs from this one at a single base, so this may be a read error. The chain combines TRBV5-4 with TRBJ2-3; a weak D match, TRBD2 (6 bases). Germline V lookup: CDR1 SGHNT, CDR2 YYREEE (reference sequence). Trimming pared 4 bases from V and 4 bases from J, leaving 16 bases between. This CDR3 region has 15 residues. DNA of the CDR3: TGTGCCAGCAGCCCCGTTGATGGAGGGCCAGATACGCAGTATTTT. Its protein product is CASSPVDGGPDTQYF. Filled out from reference TRBV5-4 and TRBJ2-3, the complete variable domain reads ETGVTQSPTHLIKTRGQQVTLRCSSQSGHNTVSWYQQALGQGPQFIFQYYREEENGRGNFPPRFSGLQFPNYSSELNVNALELDDSALYLCASSPVDGGPDTQYFGPGTRLTVL.

On this clone itself: The junction departs from the called germline gene at one end, perhaps through a read error. The gene calls are TRBV7-7 and TRBJ2-3; TRBD1 is a possible D gene (5 bases). This CDR3 comprises 14 residues. Germline loops: CDR1 SSHAT, CDR2 FNYEAQ (reference sequence). The CDR3 is CASSPSSRADTQYF. Written as DNA, the CDR3 is TGTGCTAGCAGCCCGAGCAGCAGGGCAGATACGCAGTATTTT. Filled out from reference TRBV7-7 and TRBJ2-3, the complete variable domain reads GAGVSQSPRYKVTKRGQDVTLRCDPISSHATLYWYQQALGQGPEFLTYFNYEAQPDKSGLPSDRFSAERPEGSISTLTIQRTEQRDSAMYRCASSPSSRADTQYFGPGTRLTVL.

This clone was detected once. V gene TRBV5-6 combines with J gene TRBJ2-7, with TRBD2 identical over 8 bases. This CDR3 contains 15 residues. Trimming at V came to 1 base and at J to 7 bases, leaving 10 bases not matched to a gene. The germline CDR1 and CDR2 sequences are SGHDT and YYEEEE. CDR3 nucleotide sequence: TGTGCCAGCAGCTTGAACCCGCGGGAGGTAGGAGAGCAGTACTTC. Translated, it gives CASSLNPREVGEQYF.

The chain joins TRBV19 to TRBJ2-5, with 10 bases aligning to TRBD2. Unmatched junction bases numbered 6, after V lost 3 bases and J lost 5 bases. The CDR3 extends over 15 amino acids. CDR1 is LNHDA, CDR2 SQIVND, per germline (reference sequence). The CDR3 DNA reads TGTGCCAGTAGTATGTCTAGCGGGAGTATGGAGACCCAGTACTTC. Translated, it gives CASSMSSGSMETQYF.

The V gene is TRBV27, the J gene TRBJ2-2; 9 positions match TRBD1. The ends lost 5 bases at V and 4 bases at J; junction bases unmatched: 8. Looked up from germline, CDR1 is MNHEY and CDR2 is SMNVEV (reference sequence). The CDR3 contains 16 residues. The CDR3 DNA sequence: TGTGCCAGCAGTACTCGGACAGGGGTCGGCACCGGGGAGCTGTTTTTT. This sequence encodes CASSTRTGVGTGELFF.

This clone was seen a few times. The genes are TRBV4-2 and TRBJ2-1; 12 bases fit TRBD2. The CDR3 has 16 amino acids. Germline values: CDR1 LGHNA, CDR2 YNFKEQ. V shed 2 bases and J 9 bases; nucleotides not matched to a gene: 8. The CDR3 loop reads CASSQSPSGRVAEQFF. CDR3 DNA sequence: TGTGCCAGCAGCCAAAGTCCTAGCGGGAGGGTAGCTGAGCAGTTCTTC.

The chain has TRBV4-1 and TRBJ2-7; D may be TRBD2 (5 bases). V lost 4 bases to trimming and J lost 3 bases, with 19 bases between them. Germline assignment: CDR1 MGHRA and CDR2 YSYEKL. The CDR3 totals 16 residues. The CDR3 region is CASSLVTGLVVYEQYF. Here the CDR3 DNA reads TGCGCCAGCAGCCTTGTTACCGGACTGGTAGTCTACGAGCAGTACTTC.

The J gene is TRBJ1-2, the V gene TRBV7-2; D gene uncertain. Germline V gives CDR1 SGHTA, CDR2 FQGNSA. V lost 2 bases and J lost 7, with 14 bases in between. The CDR3 is made up of 14 amino acids. In DNA, the CDR3 is TGTGCCAGCAGCTTAAAACTTGGCGGCTCTGGCTACACCTTC. The encoded protein is CASSLKLGGSGYTF.

The genes are TRBV1 and TRBJ1-2. TRBV1 represents a pseudogene. The CDR3 runs to 16 residues. The CDR3 protein is CTSSQEGGELGYGYTF. The CDR3 DNA reads as TGCACCAGCAGCCAAGAGGGCGGGGAACTGGGTTATGGCTACACCTTC.

The chain combines TRBV7-9 with TRBJ1-4, with 8 nucleotides matching TRBD1. The CDR3 spans 16 residues. V lost 5 bases to trimming and J lost 2 bases; unmatched junction nucleotides: 7. The germline CDR1 and CDR2 sequences are SEHNR and FQNEAQ (reference sequence). Here the CDR3 DNA reads TGTGCCAGCAGCATGCCTTGGACAGGGACTAATGAAAAACTGTTTTTT. Amino acids: CASSMPWTGTNEKLFF. Based on the CDR3 plus reference TRBV7-9 and TRBJ1-4, the full variable domain is DTGVSQNPRHKITKRGQNVTFRCDPISEHNRLYWYRQTLGQGPEFLTYFQNEAQLEKSRLLSDRFSAERPKGSFSTLEIQRTEQGDSAMYLCASSMPWTGTNEKLFFGSGTQLSVL.